This T cell receptor (beta chain) comes out of a study of blood T cell repertoires in COVID-19. Overall study context: The samples span acute and convalescent COVID-19 from the United States, Italy and Spain.

The table came from immunoSEQ multiplex PCR; TCRdb's copy has only in-frame clones and leaves some out. In the table there are about 400,000 clones, 86% of which are singletons. Per the germline V gene, CDR1 is MNHNS and CDR2 is SASEGT. Trimming shortened V by 1 base and J by 7 bases, and 10 bases separated the two germline ends. The CDR3 loop spans 14 amino acids. This TCR was sampled from a woman aged 25 to 39 with active or convalescent COVID-19. Sequencing was done on a sample of peripheral blood. V is TRBV6-1 and J is TRBJ1-4; D is unresolved. The CDR3 is CASSEVDGIEKLFF. For the CDR3, the DNA is TGTGCCAGCAGTGAAGTGGACGGGATTGAAAAACTGTTTTTT.